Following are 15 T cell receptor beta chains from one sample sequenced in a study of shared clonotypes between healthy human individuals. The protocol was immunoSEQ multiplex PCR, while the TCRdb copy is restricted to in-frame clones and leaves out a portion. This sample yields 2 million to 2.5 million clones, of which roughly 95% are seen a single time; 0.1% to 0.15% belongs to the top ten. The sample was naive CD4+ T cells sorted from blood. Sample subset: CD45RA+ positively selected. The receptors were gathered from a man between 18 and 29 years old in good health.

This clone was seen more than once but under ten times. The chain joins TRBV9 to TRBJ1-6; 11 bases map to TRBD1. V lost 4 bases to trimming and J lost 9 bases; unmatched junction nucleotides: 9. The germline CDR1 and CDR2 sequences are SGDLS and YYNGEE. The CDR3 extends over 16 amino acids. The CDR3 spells CASSLFPGQGASPLHF. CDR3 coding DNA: TGTGCCAGCAGCCTCTTCCCAGGACAGGGGGCTTCACCCCTCCACTTT.

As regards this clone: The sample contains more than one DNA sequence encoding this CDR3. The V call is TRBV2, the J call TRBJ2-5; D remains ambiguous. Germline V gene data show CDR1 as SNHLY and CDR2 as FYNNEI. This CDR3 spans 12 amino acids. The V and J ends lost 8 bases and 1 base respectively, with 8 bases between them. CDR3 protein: CASGVLQETQYF. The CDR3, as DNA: TGTGCCAGCGGGGTCCTCCAAGAGACCCAGTACTTC. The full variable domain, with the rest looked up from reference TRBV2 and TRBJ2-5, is EPEVTQTPSHQVTQMGQEVILRCVPISNHLYFYWYRQILGQKVEFLVSFYNNEISEKSEIFDDQFSVERPDGSNFTLKIRSTKLEDSAMYFCASGVLQETQYFGPGTRLLVL.

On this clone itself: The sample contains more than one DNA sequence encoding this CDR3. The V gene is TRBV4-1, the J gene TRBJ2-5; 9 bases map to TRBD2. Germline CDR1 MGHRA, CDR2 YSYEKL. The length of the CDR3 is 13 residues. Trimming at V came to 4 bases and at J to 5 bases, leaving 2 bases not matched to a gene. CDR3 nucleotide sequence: TGCGCCAGCAGCCTAGGACTAGCGGAGACCCAGTACTTC. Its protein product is CASSLGLAETQYF.

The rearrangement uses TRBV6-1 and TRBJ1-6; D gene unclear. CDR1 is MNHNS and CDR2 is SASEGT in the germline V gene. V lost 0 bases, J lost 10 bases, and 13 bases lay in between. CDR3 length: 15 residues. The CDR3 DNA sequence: TGTGCCAGCAGTGAAGCTTCTGGGAAAGGGTCACCCCTCCACTTT. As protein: CASSEASGKGSPLHF.

CDR3 in DNA: TGTGCCAGCAGTGAAAGGGTGAGGGGAGGTGAGCAGTTCTTC. This codes for CASSERVRGGEQFF. The chain employs TRBV6-1 and TRBJ2-1, with D possibly matching TRBD2 (6 bases). Germline values: CDR1 MNHNS, CDR2 SASEGT. The CDR3 length is 14 residues. Trimming removed 2 bases at V and 9 bases at J, with 14 bases between.

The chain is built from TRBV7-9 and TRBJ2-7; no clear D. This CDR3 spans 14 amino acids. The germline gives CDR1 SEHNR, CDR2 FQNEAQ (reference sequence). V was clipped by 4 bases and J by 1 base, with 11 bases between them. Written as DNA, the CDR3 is TGTGCCAGCAGCTCGCAGGTTGTTTCCTACGAGCAGTACTTC. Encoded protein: CASSSQVVSYEQYF.

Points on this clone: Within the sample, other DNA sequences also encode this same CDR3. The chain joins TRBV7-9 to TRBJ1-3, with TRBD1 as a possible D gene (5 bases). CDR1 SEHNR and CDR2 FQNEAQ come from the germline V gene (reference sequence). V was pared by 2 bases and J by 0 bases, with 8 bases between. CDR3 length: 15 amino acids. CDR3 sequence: CASSLRGDSGNTIYF. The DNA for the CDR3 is TGTGCCAGCAGCTTAAGGGGTGACTCTGGAAACACCATATATTTT.

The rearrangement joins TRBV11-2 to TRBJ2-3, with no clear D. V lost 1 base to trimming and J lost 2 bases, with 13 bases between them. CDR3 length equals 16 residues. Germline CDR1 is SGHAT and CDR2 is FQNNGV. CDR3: CASSLVPPGLTDTQYF. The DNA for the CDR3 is TGTGCCAGCAGCTTAGTACCACCCGGGCTCACAGATACGCAGTATTTT.

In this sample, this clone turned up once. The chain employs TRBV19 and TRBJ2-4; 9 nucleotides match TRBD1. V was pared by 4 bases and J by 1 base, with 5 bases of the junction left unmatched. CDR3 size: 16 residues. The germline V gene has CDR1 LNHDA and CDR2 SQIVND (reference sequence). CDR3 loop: CASSTQGALAKNIQYF. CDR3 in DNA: TGTGCCAGTAGTACACAGGGGGCACTGGCCAAAAACATTCAGTACTTC.

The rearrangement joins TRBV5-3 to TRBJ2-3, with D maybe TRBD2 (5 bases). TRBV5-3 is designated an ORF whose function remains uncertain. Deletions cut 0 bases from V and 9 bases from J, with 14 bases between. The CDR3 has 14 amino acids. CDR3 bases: TGTGCCAGAAGCTTGGGTGTCGTGGGAGAGACGCAGTATTTT. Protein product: CARSLGVVGETQYF.

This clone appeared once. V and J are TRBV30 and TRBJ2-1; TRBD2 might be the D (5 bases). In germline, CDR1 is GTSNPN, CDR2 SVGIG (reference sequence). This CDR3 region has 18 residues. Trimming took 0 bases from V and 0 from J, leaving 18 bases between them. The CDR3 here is CAWSVREGLSRSYNEQFF. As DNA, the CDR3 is TGTGCCTGGAGTGTACGGGAAGGTCTCTCCCGCTCCTACAATGAGCAGTTCTTC.

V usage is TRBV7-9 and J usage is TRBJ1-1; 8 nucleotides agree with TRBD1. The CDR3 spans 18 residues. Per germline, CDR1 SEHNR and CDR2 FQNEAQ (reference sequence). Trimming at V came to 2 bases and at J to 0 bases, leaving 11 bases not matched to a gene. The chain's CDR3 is CASSLRGGRQGLNTEAFF. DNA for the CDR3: TGTGCCAGCAGCTTACGAGGGGGGCGACAGGGGCTGAACACTGAAGCTTTCTTT.

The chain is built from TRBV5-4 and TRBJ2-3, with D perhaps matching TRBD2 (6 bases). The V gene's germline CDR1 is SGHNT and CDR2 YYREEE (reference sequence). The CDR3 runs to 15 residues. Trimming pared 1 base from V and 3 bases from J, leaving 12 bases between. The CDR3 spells CASSLYSGLTDTQYF. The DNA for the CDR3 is TGTGCCAGCAGCTTGTATAGCGGCCTGACAGATACGCAGTATTTT.

The CDR3 here is CASRTASSYEQYF. The CDR3, as DNA: TGTGCCTCCAGGACGGCTAGCTCCTACGAGCAGTACTTC. The chain has TRBV5-4 and TRBJ2-7; D uncertain. Trimming removed 10 bases from V and 0 bases from J, with 14 bases in between. CDR3 length: 13 residues. From germline, CDR1 is SGHNT and CDR2 YYREEE (reference sequence). The complete variable domain, with remaining parts taken from reference TRBV5-4 and TRBJ2-7, reads ETGVTQSPTHLIKTRGQQVTLRCSSQSGHNTVSWYQQALGQGPQFIFQYYREEENGRGNFPPRFSGLQFPNYSSELNVNALELDDSALYLCASRTASSYEQYFGPGTRLTVT.

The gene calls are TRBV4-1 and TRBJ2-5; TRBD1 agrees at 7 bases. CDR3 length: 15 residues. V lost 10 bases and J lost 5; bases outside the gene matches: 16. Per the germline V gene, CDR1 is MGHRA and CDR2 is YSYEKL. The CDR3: CATRDSLGVSETQYF. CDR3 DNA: TGCGCCACCCGGGACAGCTTGGGAGTATCGGAGACCCAGTACTTC.